This T cell receptor beta chain stems from a study of control samples from healthy donors and cancer patients. Here immunoSEQ multiplex PCR was the method, and the copy in TCRdb shows in-frame clones only, minus some. The sample comprises more than 65,000 clones, 84% of which are singletons, and over 12% rests with the top ten. The sample taken for sequencing was blood. This TCR was sampled from a man aged 45 to 65 in good health.

The CDR3 DNA sequence: TGTGCCAGCAGCTCCGGAGCAGGGGGTCTCAATCAGCCCCAGCATTTT. This encodes CASSSGAGGLNQPQHF. The V and J genes are TRBV7-9 and TRBJ1-5; 7 bases map to TRBD1. With V trimmed by 4 bases and J by 3 bases, 9 bases remained unmatched. This CDR3 is 16 amino acids long. Germline V lookup: CDR1 SEHNR, CDR2 FQNEAQ (reference sequence). Combining the CDR3 with reference TRBV7-9 and TRBJ1-5 gives the whole variable domain DTGVSQNPRHKITKRGQNVTFRCDPISEHNRLYWYRQTLGQGPEFLTYFQNEAQLEKSRLLSDRFSAERPKGSFSTLEIQRTEQGDSAMYLCASSSGAGGLNQPQHFGDGTRLSIL.